This TCR beta chain was sequenced during a study of cytomegalovirus exposure and HLA in healthy donors. Study-wide points: DRB1 showed the most TCR associations and HLA-C the fewest in a later analysis, as rates varied by HLA locus. An Asian-associated ancestry cluster reportedly showed fewer N-insertions than the roughly 670-donor mean in a later analysis. Earlier analysis found most TCR beta V segments productive about 90% or about 30% of the time.

Details on this clone: No antigen is known for it.

13 Jbeta primers and 60 Vbeta primers were used for the PCR. The table came from immunoSEQ multiplex PCR; TCRdb's copy has only in-frame clones and leaves some out. The table has around 180,000 clones, around 75% seen once. Trimming at V came to 5 bases and at J to 0 bases, leaving 9 bases not matched to a gene. This CDR3 is built from 17 residues. In germline, CDR1 is SGHRS, CDR2 YFSETQ. The sequenced material came from PBMCs. This clonotype was sampled from a woman aged 30 to 39 in good health and CMV-seropositive. This sequence joins TRBV5-1 and TRBJ2-3; TRBD2 matches 10 bases. CDR3 loop: CASSRELAGGSTDTQYF. In DNA form, the CDR3 reads TGCGCCAGCAGTCGAGAGTTAGCGGGGGGCAGCACAGATACGCAGTATTTT.